This record concerns one T cell receptor (beta chain) sequence. Its antigen is as yet unknown. This sample was taken from a study of T cell responses to AZD1222 COVID-19 vaccine. Study background: Pooling covered second doses at about 4 or about 12 weeks. Overall study findings and caveats: Samples come after the peak T cell response, not at day 14. Across the whole spike, CD4 TCRs peaked at regions 160-218 and 743-854. Donors were chiefly white British, with a greater number of females, and clonal diversity was perhaps underestimated.

Sequencing used immunoSEQ multiplex PCR; TCRdb keeps in-frame clones, though not all of them. The sample holds tens of thousands of clones, more than 90% seen once. V trimming: 5 bases; J trimming: 2 bases; junction bases outside the gene matches: 10. This CDR3 has 16 amino acids. Per germline, CDR1 SGHNT and CDR2 YYREEE (reference sequence). The source is an adult in good health. The sample in question was peripheral blood, obtained on day 0 of AZD1222 vaccination. V gene TRBV5-4 combines with J gene TRBJ1-2; the match to TRBD1 covers 9 bases. The CDR3 spells CASSLPGQGRNYGYTF. The DNA of the CDR3 is TGTGCCAGCAGTCTCCCTGGACAGGGGCGGAACTATGGCTACACCTTC.